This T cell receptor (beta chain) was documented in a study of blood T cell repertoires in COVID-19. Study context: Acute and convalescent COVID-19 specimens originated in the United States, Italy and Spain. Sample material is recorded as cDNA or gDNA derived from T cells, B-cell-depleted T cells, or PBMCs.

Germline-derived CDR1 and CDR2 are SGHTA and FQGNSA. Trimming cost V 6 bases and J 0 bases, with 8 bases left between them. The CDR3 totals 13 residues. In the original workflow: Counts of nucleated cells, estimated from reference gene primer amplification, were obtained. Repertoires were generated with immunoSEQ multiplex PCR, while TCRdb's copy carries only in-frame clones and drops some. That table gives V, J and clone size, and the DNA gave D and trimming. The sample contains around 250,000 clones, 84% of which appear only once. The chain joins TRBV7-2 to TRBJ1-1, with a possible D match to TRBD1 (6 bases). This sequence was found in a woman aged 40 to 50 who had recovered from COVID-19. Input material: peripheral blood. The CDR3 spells CASRGQMNTEAFF. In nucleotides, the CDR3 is TGTGCCAGCAGAGGACAGATGAACACTGAAGCTTTCTTT.